This T cell receptor (beta chain) was identified during a study of human T cells and chemical hapten exposure. Germline V gene lookup returns CDR1 MDHEN and CDR2 SYDVKM. The CDR3 covers 13 residues. Between the trimmed V and J ends, which lost 4 bases and 3 bases, there was a span of 9 bases. Whole-study results and caveats: Compared to controls, expanded TCRs made significantly more large clusters of similar CDR3s.

In the source study's methods: TCRs per sample had a median of approximately 88,000 and ranged from about 20,000 to 700,000. TCRdb re-analysed the RACE reads in MiXCR, keeping a single row per CDR3 protein. The V and J calls follow TCRdb's processing rather than the paper's. The repertoire holds roughly 120,000 distinct CDR3 sequences, with roughly 12% as singletons. The time point denotes: patch test 1, 2 weeks after DPC sensitization. Regarding treatment: therapeutic diphenylcyclopropenone sensitization with weekly scalp DPC. Turning to this clonotype: Its cognate antigen is unknown.

This TCR came from a woman aged 45-65 years with alopecia areata. Some clones in this sample may be carry-over from other donors' samples. This sequence joins TRBV28 and TRBJ1-2; unclear D gene. The sequencing used whole blood, collected in connection with sensitization to the hapten diphenylcyclopropenone (DPC). The CDR3, as DNA: TGTGCCAGCAGTTCACCCGGGCACTATGGCTACACCTTC. It encodes CASSSPGHYGYTF.